One and the same sample provided the 2 T cell receptor beta chains below, sequenced in a study of blood T cell repertoires in COVID-19. TCRdb keeps only in-frame clones here, not all; method: immunoSEQ multiplex PCR. The data contain around 280,000 clones, around 85% of them singletons. Sequenced sample: PBMCs or T cells enriched from blood (not recorded which). Receptors originate from a middle-aged woman who had recovered from COVID-19.

The V and J genes are TRBV7-2 and TRBJ1-1, with D possibly TRBD1 on 6 matching bases. V gave up 5 bases and J gave up 8 bases, with 15 bases separating them. Germline V lookup: CDR1 SGHTA, CDR2 FQGNSA. This CDR3 is 13 amino acids long. The DNA for the CDR3 is TGTGCCAGCAGCGGAGTGGCGGGGGCGGAAGCTTTCTTT. Protein sequence: CASSGVAGAEAFF. Variable domain in full (rest from reference TRBV7-2 and TRBJ1-1): GAGVSQSPSNKVTEKGKDVELRCDPISGHTALYWYRQSLGQGLEFLIYFQGNSAPDKSGLPSDRFSAERTGGSVSTLTIQRTQQEDSAVYLCASSGVAGAEAFFGQGTRLTVV.

Points on this clone: In the same sample, other DNA sequences code for this CDR3. CDR3 amino acids: CASSLQGTGELFF. The CDR3 DNA reads as TGTGCCAGCAGCTTACAGGGAACCGGGGAGCTGTTTTTT. The chain carries TRBV7-9 and TRBJ2-2, with D perhaps matching TRBD1 (5 bases). Trimming stripped 2 bases from V and 5 bases from J, with 6 bases between. CDR1 and CDR2 (germline): SEHNR, FQNEAQ (reference sequence). CDR3 size: 13 residues.